This T cell receptor beta chain is from a study of T-cell memory formation after mild COVID-19. Study in general: For the most part, TCR clusters were specific to one donor.

A single record per CDR3 protein comes from TCRdb applying MiXCR to the 5' RACE reads. The table lists about 110,000 distinct CDR3 sequences, roughly 20% of them singletons, with about two fifths in the top ten. This CDR3 has 13 amino acids. J was trimmed by 2 bases and V by 6 bases; bases with no gene match: 1. Germline CDR1 and CDR2: ENHRY and SYGVKD. Sequences were obtained from PBMCs or a T cell subset sorted from them (not recorded which). The V and J genes are TRBV10-3 and TRBJ1-3, with 7 bases that match TRBD1. The sequence was collected from a man younger than 35 who had mild COVID-19 (a few samples of this study predate the infection). Cell type and time point are not known. CDR3 protein: CAIRGTAGNTIYF. The CDR3 DNA reads TGTGCCATCAGGGGGACAGCTGGAAACACCATATATTTT.